This T cell receptor (beta chain) derives from a study of blood T cells in healthy people across ages. Turning to the study itself: For every two T cells, template switching captured about one barcoded beta molecule.

The CDR3 contains 15 residues. The J segment lost 3 bases and the V segment lost 2 bases, leaving 5 bases of the junction unmatched. Per the germline V gene, CDR1 is MNHEY and CDR2 is SMNVEV (reference sequence). A second about 6 to 12 cycle PCR used barcoded and J-beta primers. A template-switch adaptor containing 12 random nucleotides labeled each cDNA molecule. A minimum of 3 million CDR3-containing paired-end reads was obtained for each sample. From the 5' RACE reads, TCRdb called clonotypes with MiXCR, one entry per CDR3 protein. The repertoire consists of over 1,500,000 distinct CDR3 sequences, with about two fifths occurring once and the leading ten covering under 30%. It was approximately 9 milliliters of peripheral blood that were drawn from each donor.

The receptor was derived from a human donor in good health. Input material: blood. The chain combines TRBV27 with TRBJ1-2; 8 bases map to TRBD1. Written as DNA, the CDR3 is TGTGCCAGCAGTTTACCAGGGGGCGTCTACTATGGCTACACCTTC. This translates into CASSLPGGVYYGYTF.